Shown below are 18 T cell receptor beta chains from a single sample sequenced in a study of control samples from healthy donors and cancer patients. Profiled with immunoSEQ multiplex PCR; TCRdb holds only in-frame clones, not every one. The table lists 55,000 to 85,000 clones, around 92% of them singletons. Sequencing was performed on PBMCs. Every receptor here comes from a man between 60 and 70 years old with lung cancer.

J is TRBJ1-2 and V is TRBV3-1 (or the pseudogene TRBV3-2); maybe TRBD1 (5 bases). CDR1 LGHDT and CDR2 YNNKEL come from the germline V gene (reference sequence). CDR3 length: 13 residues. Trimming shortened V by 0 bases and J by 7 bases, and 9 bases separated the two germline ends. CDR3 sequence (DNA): TGTGCCAGCAGCCAAGATAGGAGGGGTGGCTACACCTTC. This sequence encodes CASSQDRRGGYTF.

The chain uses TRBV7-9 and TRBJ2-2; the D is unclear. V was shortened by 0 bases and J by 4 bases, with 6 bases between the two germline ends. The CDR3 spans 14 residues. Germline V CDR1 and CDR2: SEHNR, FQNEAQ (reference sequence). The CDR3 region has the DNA TGTGCCAGCAGCTTAGCAGTATCCACCGGGGAGCTGTTTTTT. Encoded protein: CASSLAVSTGELFF.

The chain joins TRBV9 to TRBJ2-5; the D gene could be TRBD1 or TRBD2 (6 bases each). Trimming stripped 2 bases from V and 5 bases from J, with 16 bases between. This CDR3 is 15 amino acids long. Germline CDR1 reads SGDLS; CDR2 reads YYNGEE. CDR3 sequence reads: CASSVRGDHRETQYF. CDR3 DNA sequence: TGTGCCAGCAGCGTGAGGGGGGACCACCGTGAGACCCAGTACTTC.

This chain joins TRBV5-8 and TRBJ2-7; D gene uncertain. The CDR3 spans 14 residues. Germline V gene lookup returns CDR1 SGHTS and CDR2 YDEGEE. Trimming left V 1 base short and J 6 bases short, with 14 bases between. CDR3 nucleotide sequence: TGTGCCAGCAGCTTGTCATCTTTAGCAGGCGAGCAGTACGTC. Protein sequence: CASSLSSLAGEQYV.

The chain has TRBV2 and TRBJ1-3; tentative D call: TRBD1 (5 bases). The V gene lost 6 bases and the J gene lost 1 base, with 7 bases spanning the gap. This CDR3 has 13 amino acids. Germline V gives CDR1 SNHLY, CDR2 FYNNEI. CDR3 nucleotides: TGTGCCAGCAGGACAGATTCTGGAAACACCATATATTTT. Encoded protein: CASRTDSGNTIYF.

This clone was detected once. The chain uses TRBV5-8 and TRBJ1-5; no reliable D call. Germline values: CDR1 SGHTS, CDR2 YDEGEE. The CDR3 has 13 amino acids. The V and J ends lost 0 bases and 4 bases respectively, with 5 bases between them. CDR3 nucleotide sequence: TGTGCCAGCAGCTTGGTGAGGAATCAGCCCCAGCATTTT. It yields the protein CASSLVRNQPQHF.

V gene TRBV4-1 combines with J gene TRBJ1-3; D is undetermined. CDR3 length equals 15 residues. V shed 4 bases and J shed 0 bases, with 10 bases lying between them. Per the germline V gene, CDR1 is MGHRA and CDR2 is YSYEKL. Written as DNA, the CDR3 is TGCGCCAGCAGCCCAACACAGTACTCTGGAAACACCATATATTTT. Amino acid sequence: CASSPTQYSGNTIYF.

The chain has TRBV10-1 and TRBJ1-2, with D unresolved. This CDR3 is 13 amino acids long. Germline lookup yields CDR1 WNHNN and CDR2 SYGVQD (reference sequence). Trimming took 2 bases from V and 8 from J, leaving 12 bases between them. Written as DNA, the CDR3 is TGCGCCAGCAGTGAGCTGGGATCTTACGGCTACACCTTC. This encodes CASSELGSYGYTF.

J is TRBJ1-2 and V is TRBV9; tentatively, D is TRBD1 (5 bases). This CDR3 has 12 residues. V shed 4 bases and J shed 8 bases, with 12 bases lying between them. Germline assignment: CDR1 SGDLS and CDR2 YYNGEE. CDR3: CASSRDPRGYTF. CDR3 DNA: TGTGCCAGCAGCCGGGACCCAAGAGGCTACACCTTC. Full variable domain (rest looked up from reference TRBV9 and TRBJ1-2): DSGVTQTPKHLITATGQRVTLRCSPRSGDLSVYWYQQSLDQGLQFLIQYYNGEERAKGNILERFSAQQFPDLHSELNLSSLELGDSALYFCASSRDPRGYTFGSGTRLTVV.

CDR3 DNA sequence: TGTGCCAGCAGCTTGTTTGGGGGGTCCGACACCGGGGAGCTGTTTTTT. It translates to CASSLFGGSDTGELFF. The chain is built from TRBV5-8 and TRBJ2-2; D might be TRBD2 (6 bases). The CDR3 covers 16 residues. Germline assignment: CDR1 SGHTS and CDR2 YDEGEE. Between the trimmed V and J ends, which lost 1 base and 3 bases, there was a span of 13 bases.

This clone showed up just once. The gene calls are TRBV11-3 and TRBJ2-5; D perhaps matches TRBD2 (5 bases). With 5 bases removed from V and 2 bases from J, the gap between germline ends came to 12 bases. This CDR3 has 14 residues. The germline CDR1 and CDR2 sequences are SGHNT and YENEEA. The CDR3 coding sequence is TGTGCCAGCAGCCCAGGAGGCGGACAAGAGACCCAGTACTTC. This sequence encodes CASSPGGGQETQYF.

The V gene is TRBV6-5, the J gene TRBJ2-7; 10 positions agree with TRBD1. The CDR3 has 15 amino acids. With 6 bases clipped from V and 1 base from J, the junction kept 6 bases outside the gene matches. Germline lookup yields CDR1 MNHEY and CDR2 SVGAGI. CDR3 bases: TGTGCCAGCAGATCCGGGACAGGGGTTTCCTACGAGCAGTACGTC. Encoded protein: CASRSGTGVSYEQYV.

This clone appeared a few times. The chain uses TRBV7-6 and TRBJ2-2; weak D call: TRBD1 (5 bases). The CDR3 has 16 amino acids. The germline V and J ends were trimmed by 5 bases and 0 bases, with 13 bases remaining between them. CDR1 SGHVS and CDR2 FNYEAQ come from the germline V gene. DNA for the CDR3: TGTGCCAGCAGCCCCGGGTCGACAGCGAACACCGGGGAGCTGTTTTTT. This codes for CASSPGSTANTGELFF.

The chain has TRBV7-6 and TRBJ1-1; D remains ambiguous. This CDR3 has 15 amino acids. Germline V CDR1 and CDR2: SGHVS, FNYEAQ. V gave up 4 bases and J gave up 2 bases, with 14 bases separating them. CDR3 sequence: CASSSTRTGNTEAFF. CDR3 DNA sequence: TGTGCCAGCAGCTCTACTCGGACGGGCAACACTGAAGCTTTCTTT.

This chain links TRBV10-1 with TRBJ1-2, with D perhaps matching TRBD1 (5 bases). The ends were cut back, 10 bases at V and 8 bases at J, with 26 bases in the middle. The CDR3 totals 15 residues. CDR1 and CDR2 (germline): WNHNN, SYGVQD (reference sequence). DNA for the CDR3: TGCGCCACCGGTGTGTACGCTTACAGGCGGGACGGCTACACCTTC. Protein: CATGVYAYRRDGYTF.

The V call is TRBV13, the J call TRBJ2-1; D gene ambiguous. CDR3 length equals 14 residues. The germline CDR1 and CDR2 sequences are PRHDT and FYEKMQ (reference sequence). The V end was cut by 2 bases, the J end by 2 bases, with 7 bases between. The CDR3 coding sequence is TGTGCCAGCAGCTTAAGGACGCCCTACAATGAGCAGTTCTTC. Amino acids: CASSLRTPYNEQFF.

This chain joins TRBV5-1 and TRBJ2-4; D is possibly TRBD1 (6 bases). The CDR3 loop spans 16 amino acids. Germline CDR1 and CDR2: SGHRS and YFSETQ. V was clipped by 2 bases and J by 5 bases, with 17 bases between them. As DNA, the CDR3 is TGCGCCAGCAGCTTCACCCAACGGACAGAGCAAAACATTCAGTACTTC. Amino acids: CASSFTQRTEQNIQYF.

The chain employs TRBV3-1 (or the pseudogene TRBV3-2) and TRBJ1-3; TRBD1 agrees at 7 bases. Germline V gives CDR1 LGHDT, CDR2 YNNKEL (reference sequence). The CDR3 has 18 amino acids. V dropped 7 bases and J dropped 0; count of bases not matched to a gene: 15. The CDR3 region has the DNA TGTGCCAGCACCCATGACAGGGACCAATACTTCTCTGGAAACACCATATATTTT. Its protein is CASTHDRDQYFSGNTIYF.